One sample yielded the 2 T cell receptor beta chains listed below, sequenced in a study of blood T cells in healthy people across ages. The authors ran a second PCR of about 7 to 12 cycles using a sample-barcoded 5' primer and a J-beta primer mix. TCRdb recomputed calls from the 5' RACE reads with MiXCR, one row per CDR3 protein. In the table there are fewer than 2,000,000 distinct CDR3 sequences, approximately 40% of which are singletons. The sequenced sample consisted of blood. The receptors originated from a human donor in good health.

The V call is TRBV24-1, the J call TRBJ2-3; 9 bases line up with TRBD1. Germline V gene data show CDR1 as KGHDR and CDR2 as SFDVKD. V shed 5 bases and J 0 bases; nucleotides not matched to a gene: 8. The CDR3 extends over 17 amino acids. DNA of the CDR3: TGTGCCACCAGTGGGGACAGGGAACGAACTAGCACAGATACGCAGTATTTT. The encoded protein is CATSGDRERTSTDTQYF.

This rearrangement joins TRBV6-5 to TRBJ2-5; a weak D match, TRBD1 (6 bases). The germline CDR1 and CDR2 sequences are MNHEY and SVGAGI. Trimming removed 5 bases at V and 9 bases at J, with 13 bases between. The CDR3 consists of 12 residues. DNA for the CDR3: TGTGCCAGCAGTCCTTCGTGGGGGCCCCAGTACTTC. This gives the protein CASSPSWGPQYF.